The rows below give T cell receptor beta chains drawn from one sample of a study of metastatic and nonmetastatic thyroid tumors. TCRdb reprocessed the PCR reads via MiXCR. This repertoire shows about 59,000 clones, around 16% found once; its top ten account for about 9.4%. The sample comprised blood. These receptors all stem from a male donor with papillary thyroid cancer or a benign thyroid nodule (not recorded which). Some clones in this sample may be carry-over from other donors' samples. Each CDR3 is given with its conserved first and last residue. The order of the fields is V gene, clone size, J gene, D gene, CDR3 DNA, CDR3 protein. D genes are given only for firm matches. Size tells how often a clone was seen (once, few, many) or the class of an expanded clone, and some rows leave it out.

v_call: TRBV6-2/TRBV6-3; clone_size: many; j_call: TRBJ2-3; d_call: TRBD2; cdr3_nt: TGTGCCAGCAGTTACTTGCTAGCGGGAGGAACAGATACGCAGTATTTT; cdr3_aa: CASSYLLAGGTDTQYF
v_call: TRBV12-3/TRBV12-4; clone_size: few; j_call: TRBJ2-7; d_call: NA; cdr3_nt: TGTGCCAGCAGCTTAAATCTAGACGACGAGCAGTACTTC; cdr3_aa: CASSLNLDDEQYF
v_call: TRBV28; clone_size: few; j_call: TRBJ2-7; d_call: TRBD2; cdr3_nt: TGTGCCAGCAGCTTAGCGGCTAGCGGGGGGTGGAGCTCCTACGAGCAGTACTTC; cdr3_aa: CASSLAASGGWSSYEQYF
v_call: TRBV19; clone_size: NA; j_call: TRBJ1-5; d_call: NA; cdr3_nt: TGTGCCAGTAGTAGGATGGATAGCAATAAGCCCCAGCATTTT; cdr3_aa: CASSRMDSNKPQHF
v_call: TRBV6-5; clone_size: few; j_call: TRBJ2-7; d_call: NA; cdr3_nt: TGTGCCAGCAGTCACGACACGAGCTCCTACGATCAGTACTTT; cdr3_aa: CASSHDTSSYDQYF
v_call: TRBV28; clone_size: many; j_call: TRBJ1-4; d_call: NA; cdr3_nt: TGTGCCAGCAGTTTGCCTCCTCTATCGGACAGTGAGGAAAAACTGTTTTTT; cdr3_aa: CASSLPPLSDSEEKLFF
v_call: TRBV5-1; clone_size: NA; j_call: TRBJ2-4; d_call: NA; cdr3_nt: TGCGCCAGCAGCCCAGGGACAGCCAAAAACATTCAGTACTTC; cdr3_aa: CASSPGTAKNIQYF
v_call: TRBV11-2; clone_size: medium-sized; j_call: TRBJ1-6; d_call: NA; cdr3_nt: TGTGCCAGCAGCTTAGGGTATAATTCACCCCTCCACTTT; cdr3_aa: CASSLGYNSPLHF
v_call: TRBV20-1; clone_size: many; j_call: TRBJ2-5; d_call: TRBD2; cdr3_nt: TGCAGTGCCGAGACTAGCGGGGGGTCAGAAGAGACCCAGTACTTC; cdr3_aa: CSAETSGGSEETQYF
v_call: TRBV20-1; clone_size: many; j_call: TRBJ2-5; d_call: TRBD1; cdr3_nt: TGCAGTGCTAGGAGCCTACAGGGGGCGGAGGTGGAGACCCAGTACTTC; cdr3_aa: CSARSLQGAEVETQYF
v_call: TRBV6-2/TRBV6-3; clone_size: many; j_call: TRBJ1-1; d_call: NA; cdr3_nt: TGTGCCAGCAGTTACACGGGAGGCATGGTCACTGAAGCTTTCTTT; cdr3_aa: CASSYTGGMVTEAFF
v_call: TRBV5-1; clone_size: many; j_call: TRBJ2-2; d_call: TRBD2; cdr3_nt: TGCGCCAGCAGCTTGGATGTCGGGGGGGCCGGGGAGCTGTTTTTT; cdr3_aa: CASSLDVGGAGELFF
v_call: TRBV5-1; clone_size: NA; j_call: TRBJ2-7; d_call: NA; cdr3_nt: TGTGCCAGCAGCAGTACGACACTGATGGGCTCCTACGAGCAGTACTTC; cdr3_aa: CASSSTTLMGSYEQYF
v_call: TRBV20-1; clone_size: many; j_call: TRBJ2-2; d_call: TRBD2; cdr3_nt: TGCAGTGCTGAGGGGACTAGCGACGGGGAGCTGTTTTTT; cdr3_aa: CSAEGTSDGELFF
v_call: TRBV19; clone_size: many; j_call: TRBJ2-1; d_call: TRBD2; cdr3_nt: TGTGCCAGTAGTATTGGGGGGAGGGGAGAGCAGTTCTTC; cdr3_aa: CASSIGGRGEQFF
v_call: TRBV15; clone_size: many; j_call: TRBJ2-3; d_call: TRBD2; cdr3_nt: TGTGCCACCAGCGGACGACTAGCGGGAGTTTCAGATACGCAGTATTTT; cdr3_aa: CATSGRLAGVSDTQYF
v_call: TRBV6-2/TRBV6-3; clone_size: few; j_call: TRBJ2-3; d_call: NA; cdr3_nt: TGTGCCAGCAGTATTAAAGTAAGCGGTGGGGCGGCAGATACGCAGTATTTT; cdr3_aa: CASSIKVSGGAADTQYF
v_call: TRBV20-1; clone_size: many; j_call: TRBJ2-1; d_call: NA; cdr3_nt: TGCAGTGCTTGGGCGATCTCCCTAAATGAGCAGTTCTTC; cdr3_aa: CSAWAISLNEQFF
v_call: TRBV7-9; clone_size: many; j_call: TRBJ2-3; d_call: NA; cdr3_nt: TGTGCCAGCAGCCCAAGGACGGGTAGCACAGATACGCAGTATTTT; cdr3_aa: CASSPRTGSTDTQYF
v_call: TRBV2; clone_size: many; j_call: TRBJ1-4; d_call: TRBD1; cdr3_nt: TGTGCCAGCAGTGAAGGACAGGGCATAGAAAAACTGTTTTTT; cdr3_aa: CASSEGQGIEKLFF
v_call: TRBV9; clone_size: many; j_call: TRBJ2-7; d_call: TRBD1; cdr3_nt: TGTGCCAGCAGCGTCGGGACAGGCGAGCAGTACTTC; cdr3_aa: CASSVGTGEQYF